These 7 T cell receptor beta chains share one sample of origin, sequenced in a study of beta chain features in type 1 diabetes. Of the isolated RNA, all was reverse transcribed, and so the sequenced material was expressed TCRB transcripts. Measured with immunoSEQ multiplex PCR; TCRdb has only the in-frame clones, and not every one. The data contain under 250,000 clones, 13% to 15% of them singletons. The sequenced sample was naive CD4+ T cells from blood. The receptors come from a woman aged 40 to 49 in good health.

This clone was counted at least ten times. V usage is TRBV7-9 and J usage is TRBJ2-3, with TRBD2 as a possible D gene (6 bases). Trimming took 6 bases from V and 10 from J, leaving 11 bases between them. The length of the CDR3 is 11 residues. Looked up from germline, CDR1 is SEHNR and CDR2 is FQNEAQ (reference sequence). CDR3 residues: CASSLGLAQYF. The CDR3 DNA follows: TGTGCCAGCAGTCTGGGACTGGCGCAGTATTTT.

This chain joins TRBV9 and TRBJ1-6; maybe TRBD1 (6 bases). Germline V gene sequence: CDR1 SGDLS, CDR2 YYNGEE. Trimming took 0 bases from V and 7 from J, leaving 11 bases between them. The CDR3 runs 15 residues. DNA for the CDR3: TGTGCCAGCAGCGTAGATTCAGGGGACAATTCACCCCTCCACTTT. As protein: CASSVDSGDNSPLHF.

This clone turned up a few times. The chain is built from TRBV6-6 and TRBJ1-2; D perhaps matches TRBD1 (6 bases). CDR3 length equals 15 residues. In germline, CDR1 is MNHNY, CDR2 SVGAGI (reference sequence). V was shortened by 2 bases and J by 2 bases, with 12 bases between the two germline ends. CDR3 residues: CASSYPGTKNYGYTF. The DNA of the CDR3 is TGTGCCAGCAGTTACCCCGGGACAAAGAACTATGGCTACACCTTC.

This clone was seen only a few times. The CDR3 coding sequence is TGTGCAAGTCGCTTAGCGCTTAAGTGGGGACAGGGCGGCGGATACACCGGGGAGCTGTTTTTT. Translation gives CASRLALKWGQGGGYTGELFF. The rearrangement links TRBV12-2 to TRBJ2-2; the table's TRBD1 call for D was not verified on the DNA. TRBV12-2 is classified as a pseudogene. CDR3 length: 21 amino acids.

This clone came up a few times. The CDR3 loop reads CASSRMTTNTDTQYF. In DNA form, the CDR3 reads TGTGCCAGCAGCAGAATGACTACAAACACAGATACGCAGTATTTT. The V gene is TRBV21-1, the J gene TRBJ2-3; the table's TRBD2 call for D was not verified on the DNA. TRBV21-1 is a known pseudogene. The CDR3 sequence is 15 residues long.

The chain is built from TRBV6-6 and TRBJ2-7; 9 positions agree with TRBD1. The V gene's germline CDR1 is MNHNY and CDR2 SVGAGI (reference sequence). This CDR3 is 14 amino acids long. The J segment lost 5 bases and the V segment lost 4 bases, leaving 6 bases of the junction unmatched. For the CDR3, the DNA is TGTGCCAGCAGTTGGACAGGGGTAAATGACGAGCAGTACTTC. As protein: CASSWTGVNDEQYF.

V usage is TRBV7-9 and J usage is TRBJ2-7, with 7 bases that match TRBD2. There are 14 residues in the CDR3. The J segment lost 0 bases and the V segment lost 3 bases, leaving 2 bases of the junction unmatched. Germline-derived CDR1 and CDR2 are SEHNR and FQNEAQ (reference sequence). The CDR3 DNA reads TGTGCCAGCAGCTTGGCGGGGGACTCCTACGAGCAGTACTTC. Translating it yields CASSLAGDSYEQYF.